The T cell receptor beta chain under discussion was sequenced for a study of blood T cell repertoires in COVID-19. CDR1 MNHEY and CDR2 SVGEGT come from the germline V gene. The germline V and J ends were trimmed by 2 bases and 5 bases, with 15 bases remaining between them. This CDR3 comprises 15 residues. TCRdb keeps only in-frame clones here, not all; method: immunoSEQ multiplex PCR. The repertoire consists of approximately 26,000 clones, with approximately 81% occurring once and the leading ten covering under 35%. What was sequenced was peripheral blood. The TCR comes from a human donor in a cohort sampled during active COVID-19. The chain couples TRBV6-2 or TRBV6-3 to TRBJ2-5; a possible D gene is TRBD2 (5 bases). The CDR3 protein is CASSYGLGFLETQYF. The CDR3 DNA follows: TGTGCCAGCAGTTACGGACTGGGCTTCCTGGAGACCCAGTACTTC.